The rows below give T cell receptor beta chains drawn from one sample of a study of shared clonotypes between healthy human individuals. This table comes from immunoSEQ multiplex PCR, and its TCRdb copy is limited to in-frame clones, with some not included. This sample has about 2.1 million clones, with under 95% found just once. The sequencing input was naive CD8+ T cells from PBMCs. The receptor set was obtained from a man between 18 and 29 years old in good health. Some clones in this sample may be carry-over from other donors' samples. CDR3s include the opening cysteine and the closing phenylalanine or tryptophan. The order of the fields is clone size, D gene, J gene, V gene, CDR3 DNA, CDR3 protein. A D gene is named only where the DNA matches it firmly. Expanded clones get a size class; other rows say once, few or many, or leave the size out.

-,-,TRBJ2-1,TRBV10-3,TGTGCCATCAGTGACGGTGTCTTGCTCCAAGATTGGGGTGAGCAGTTCTTC,CAISDGVLLQDWGEQFF
-,TRBD1,TRBJ2-1,TRBV27,TGTGCCAGCAGTTGGACAGGGGGTGACAATGAGCAGTTCTTC,CASSWTGGDNEQFF
-,-,TRBJ2-7,TRBV28,TGTGCCAGCAGTTTGGTAGGGGAGGACTACGAGCAGTACTTC,CASSLVGEDYEQYF
-,TRBD1,TRBJ2-7,TRBV4-2,TGTGCCAGCAGCCTCCGGATGGGACAGGGGGCCTACGAGCAGTACTTC,CASSLRMGQGAYEQYF
-,-,TRBJ2-7,TRBV9,TGTGCCAGCAGCGTAGCTCCGGGCCAGGGGCCCTACGAGCAGTACTTC,CASSVAPGQGPYEQYF
-,TRBD2,TRBJ2-3,TRBV5-6,TGTGCCAGCAGCTTGATTGTCGCTAGCGGGAGTTCGGGTACGCAGTATTTT,CASSLIVASGSSGTQYF
-,-,TRBJ1-1,TRBV28,TGTGCCAGCAGTTTGAACCTCGGGACTGAAGCTTTCTTT,CASSLNLGTEAFF
-,-,TRBJ2-7,TRBV7-9,TGTGCCAGCAGCTCCCCCCCCGCGGAGGGCGGTCCCTACGAGCAGTACTTC,CASSSPPAEGGPYEQYF
-,TRBD1,TRBJ2-2,TRBV5-4,TGTGCCAGCAGCTCCAGACAGGGCAACACCGGGGAGCTGTTTTTT,CASSSRQGNTGELFF
-,-,TRBJ1-4,TRBV5-6,TGTGCCAGCAGCTTAGGAGGACCAGTCGGGGAAAAACTGTTTTTT,CASSLGGPVGEKLFF
once,-,TRBJ2-5,TRBV11-2,TGTGCCAGCAGCTTAGAGGGGCGGAGGAGAGAGACCCAGTACTTC,CASSLEGRRRETQYF
-,-,TRBJ2-5,TRBV13,TGTGCCAGCAGCTTTTGGGGCAGACGCCAAGAGACCCAGTACTTC,CASSFWGRRQETQYF
-,-,TRBJ2-7,TRBV10-1,TGCGCCAGCAGTGCCGGGCCCACCTACGAGCAGTACTTC,CASSAGPTYEQYF
-,TRBD1,TRBJ2-7,TRBV10-1,TGCGCCAGCGGGGACAGAAGCTACGAGCAGTACTTC,CASGDRSYEQYF
-,-,TRBJ2-7,TRBV2,TGTGCCGGATACTCGAGAGGGAGTTACGAGCAGTACTTC,CAGYSRGSYEQYF
-,TRBD2,TRBJ2-3,TRBV28,TGTGCCAGCAGTAGCGGACTAGCGGGAGGCACAGATACGCAGTATTTT,CASSSGLAGGTDTQYF
-,-,TRBJ2-3,TRBV25-1,TGTGCCAGCGGAGACAGGAGACTTAGCACAGATACGCAGTATTTT,CASGDRRLSTDTQYF
-,TRBD2,TRBJ2-5,TRBV7-3,TGTGCCAGCAGCCGAGTAGCGGGAGGGCGAAAAGAGACCCAGTACTTC,CASSRVAGGRKETQYF
-,TRBD2,TRBJ2-7,TRBV4-1,TGCGCCAGCAGCCCCAAACTAGCGGGTCTTGACTACGAGCAGTACTTC,CASSPKLAGLDYEQYF
-,-,TRBJ2-5,TRBV2,TGTGCCAGCCTGCCTCACACGAGACGGGAGACCCAGTACTTC,CASLPHTRRETQYF
-,-,TRBJ1-5,TRBV27,TGTGCCAGCAGCCTCAGGGTTGGCAATCAGCCCCAGCATTTT,CASSLRVGNQPQHF
once,-,TRBJ2-1,TRBV29-1,TGCAGCGTTGAGTGGGACCACAATGAGCAGTTCTTC,CSVEWDHNEQFF
-,-,TRBJ1-1,TRBV7-8,TGTGCCAGCAGCCCGAAGGTGGGGGCGAACACTGAAGCTTTCTTT,CASSPKVGANTEAFF